The 14 T cell receptor beta chains reported below all come from one sample, sequenced in a study of T cells in Graves' hyperthyroidism and ophthalmopathy. RNA transcripts gave rise to amplified TCR beta CDR3 regions. During a first-round RT-PCR of the TCR CDR3, the HTBI primer set was used. MiXCR, applied by TCRdb to the multiplex PCR reads, yields one record per CDR3 protein. The profile covers more than 500,000 distinct CDR3 sequences, with roughly 15% appearing a single time and about 4% taken by the ten largest. Sample: blood. The receptors derive from a woman in her 40s with Graves' ophthalmopathy.

In this sample, this clonotype turned up many times. This chain joins TRBV28 and TRBJ2-7; 9 bases map to TRBD1. The J segment lost 7 bases and the V segment lost 6 bases, leaving 7 bases of the junction unmatched. This CDR3 is built from 13 residues. Germline CDR1 reads MDHEN; CDR2 reads SYDVKM. DNA of the CDR3: TGTGCCAGCAGGCTAACAGGGGGCTGGGAGCAGTACTTC. It translates to CASRLTGGWEQYF.

J is TRBJ1-1 and V is TRBV6-1; weak D call: TRBD1 (6 bases). The CDR3 has 13 amino acids. Germline loops: CDR1 MNHNS, CDR2 SASEGT. The V and J ends lost 1 base and 8 bases respectively, with 11 bases between them. CDR3 DNA sequence: TGTGCCAGCAGTGAAGTCAGGACAGCGGAAGCTTTCTTT. This codes for CASSEVRTAEAFF.

This clonotype came up many times. The CDR3 protein is CASRVLGETQYF. The CDR3 region has the DNA TGTGCCAGCAGAGTGCTCGGGGAGACCCAGTACTTC. The rearrangement joins TRBV6-2 or TRBV6-3 to TRBJ2-5; D gene unclear. The CDR3 totals 12 residues. V lost 6 bases, J lost 5 bases, and 10 bases lay in between. In germline, CDR1 is MNHEY, CDR2 SVGEGT.

The V call is TRBV12-3 or TRBV12-4, the J call TRBJ2-3; the D gene could be TRBD1 or TRBD2 (5 bases each). The CDR3 consists of 14 residues. The germline V and J ends were trimmed by 5 bases and 0 bases, with 9 bases remaining between them. This chain's CDR3 is CASSNRDSTDTQYF. DNA for the CDR3: TGTGCCAGCAGTAACCGGGACAGCACAGATACGCAGTATTTT.

The sample holds a few counts of this clonotype. J is TRBJ1-1 and V is TRBV5-1; 9 bases align to TRBD1. Trimming took 4 bases from V and 5 from J; bases not matched to a gene: 9. Germline V gene sequence: CDR1 SGHRS, CDR2 YFSETQ. CDR3 length: 15 amino acids. For the CDR3, the DNA is TGCGCCAGCAGCACCGGGACAGGGAGGGTAACTGAAGCTTTCTTT. The encoded protein is CASSTGTGRVTEAFF.

This clonotype was observed at least ten times. The CDR3 loop is CASGPAANYGYTF. Written as DNA, the CDR3 is TGTGCCAGCGGCCCGGCGGCGAACTATGGCTACACCTTC. The chain couples TRBV11-2 to TRBJ1-2, with D unclear. Trimming stripped 8 bases from V and 2 bases from J, with 12 bases between. CDR1 and CDR2 from the germline V gene are SGHAT and FQNNGV. The CDR3 loop spans 13 amino acids. Based on the CDR3 plus reference TRBV11-2 and TRBJ1-2, the full variable domain is EAGVAQSPRYKIIEKRQSVAFWCNPISGHATLYWYQQILGQGPKLLIQFQNNGVVDDSQLPKDRFSAERLKGVDSTLKIQPAKLEDSAVYLCASGPAANYGYTFGSGTRLTVV.

The gene calls are TRBV28 and TRBJ1-1; D unclear. The germline CDR1 and CDR2 sequences are MDHEN and SYDVKM. V was trimmed by 2 bases and J by 11 bases, leaving 12 bases between them. The CDR3 totals 12 residues. Here the CDR3 DNA reads TGTGCCAGCAGTTTAGTGGCCTTCCGGGCTTTCTTT. Amino acid sequence: CASSLVAFRAFF. The whole variable domain, remainder taken from reference TRBV28 and TRBJ1-1, is DVKVTQSSRYLVKRTGEKVFLECVQDMDHENMFWYRQDPGLGLRLIYFSYDVKMKEKGDIPEGYSVSREKKERFSLILESASTNQTSMYLCASSLVAFRAFFGQGTRLTVV.

This clonotype was recorded many times. V is TRBV4-3 and J is TRBJ2-7; a weak D match, TRBD1 (6 bases). In germline, CDR1 is LGHNA, CDR2 YSLEER. V was pared by 4 bases and J by 0 bases, with 13 bases between. The CDR3 covers 15 residues. CDR3 sequence (DNA): TGCGCCAGCAGCCGCGCTAAAGGGGGCTCCTACGAGCAGTACTTC. Translation: CASSRAKGGSYEQYF.

This clonotype has a count of ten or more. This chain uses TRBV7-2 with TRBJ2-7; 9 positions agree with TRBD2. After removal of 6 bases from V and 6 bases from J, the junction contained 6 bases not matched to a gene. The CDR3 loop spans 13 amino acids. The V gene's germline CDR1 is SGHTA and CDR2 FQGNSA. The CDR3 bases are TGTGCCAGCAGTCTAGGCGGGAGGGGCGAGCAGTACTTC. Residues: CASSLGGRGEQYF.

This clonotype was recorded at least ten times. This chain links TRBV5-1 with TRBJ1-1; D may be TRBD1 (6 bases). CDR1 SGHRS and CDR2 YFSETQ come from the germline V gene. V was clipped by 5 bases and J by 0 bases, with 11 bases between them. CDR3 length equals 14 residues. This CDR3 reads CASRGGDMNTEAFF. The CDR3 bases are TGCGCCAGCAGGGGAGGGGACATGAACACTGAAGCTTTCTTT.

This clonotype appeared many times. V usage is TRBV20-1 and J usage is TRBJ2-5; 8 positions match TRBD2. The CDR3 totals 13 residues. CDR1 is DFQATT and CDR2 is SNEGSKA in the germline V gene (reference sequence). J gave up 5 bases and V 6 bases, and 8 bases lay outside the gene matches. CDR3 sequence: CSAHLSGGETQYF. CDR3 in DNA: TGCAGTGCCCATCTATCGGGGGGGGAGACCCAGTACTTC.

This clonotype was recorded at least ten times. This sequence joins TRBV29-1 and TRBJ1-5; TRBD1 agrees at 9 bases. With V trimmed by 4 bases and J by 7 bases, 8 bases remained unmatched. This CDR3 is built from 14 residues. Germline assignment: CDR1 SQVTM and CDR2 ANQGSEA. DNA for the CDR3: TGCAGCGTTGCGGAACAGGGGGCTGGCCAGCCCCAGCATTTT. Its translation: CSVAEQGAGQPQHF.

The table lists this clonotype with a few counts. The chain has TRBV28 and TRBJ2-7; D remains ambiguous. The CDR3 runs 14 residues. Germline CDR1 and CDR2: MDHEN and SYDVKM. Between the trimmed V and J ends, which lost 2 bases and 1 base, there was a span of 9 bases. In nucleotides, the CDR3 is TGTGCCAGCAGTTTACATGGGGATTCCTACGAGCAGTACTTC. Protein sequence: CASSLHGDSYEQYF.

This clonotype has ten or more counts. This chain uses TRBV6-2 or TRBV6-3 with TRBJ2-7; TRBD2 agrees at 10 bases. Germline trimming cut 7 bases from V and 1 base from J; bases unmatched to any gene: 7. The CDR3 extends over 15 amino acids. Germline lookup yields CDR1 MNHEY and CDR2 SVGEGT. The CDR3 DNA reads TGTGCCAGCACCCCCGGACTAGCGGAATCCTACGAGCAGTACTTC. Translation gives CASTPGLAESYEQYF.